A single T cell receptor (beta chain) is shown here with its context. The antigen is not known. Trimming cost V 2 bases and J 0 bases, with 16 bases left between them. This CDR3 region has 17 residues. Germline assignment: CDR1 LNHNV and CDR2 YYDKDF (reference sequence). These data are taken from a study of cytomegalovirus exposure and HLA in healthy donors. In the study overall: In an early release, HLA-typed donors contributed about 80 million unique TCR sequences.

The PCR had 60 Vbeta and 13 Jbeta primers. Only in-frame clones appear in the TCRdb table, and some are missing; sequencing was by immunoSEQ multiplex PCR. This sample has approximately 160,000 clones; approximately 81% occur once, and the top ten carry around 1.5%. Study results and limitations: Because they were indistinguishable, some V segments, including TRBV6-2 and TRBV6-3, were excluded. An observed cluster of highly shared sequence variants was recorded as a likely sequencing artifact. Earlier analysis yielded a pattern in which most TCR beta V segments were productive about 90% or about 30% of the time.

The J gene is TRBJ1-2, the V gene TRBV15, with a weak D call TRBD1 (5 bases). The sequenced material came from PBMCs. This TCR was sampled from a male donor in good health and CMV-seronegative. The CDR3 DNA reads TGTGCCACCAGCAGAAGCGCGACAGACCTAGCTAACTATGGCTACACCTTC. Its protein is CATSRSATDLANYGYTF.